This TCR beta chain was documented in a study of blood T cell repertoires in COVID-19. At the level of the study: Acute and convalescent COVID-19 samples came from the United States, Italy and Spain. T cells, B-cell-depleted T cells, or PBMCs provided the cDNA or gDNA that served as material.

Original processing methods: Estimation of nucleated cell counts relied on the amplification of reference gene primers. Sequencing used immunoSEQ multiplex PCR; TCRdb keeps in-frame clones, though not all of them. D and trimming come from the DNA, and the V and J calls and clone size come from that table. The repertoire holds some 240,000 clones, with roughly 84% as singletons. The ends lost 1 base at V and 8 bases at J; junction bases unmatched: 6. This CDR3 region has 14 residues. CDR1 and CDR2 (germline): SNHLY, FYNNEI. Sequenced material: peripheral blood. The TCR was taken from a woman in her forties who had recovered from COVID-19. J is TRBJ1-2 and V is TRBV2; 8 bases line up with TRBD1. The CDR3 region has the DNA TGTGCCAGCAGTGAAGGGCAGGGGGCGATCGGCTACACCTTC. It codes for CASSEGQGAIGYTF.